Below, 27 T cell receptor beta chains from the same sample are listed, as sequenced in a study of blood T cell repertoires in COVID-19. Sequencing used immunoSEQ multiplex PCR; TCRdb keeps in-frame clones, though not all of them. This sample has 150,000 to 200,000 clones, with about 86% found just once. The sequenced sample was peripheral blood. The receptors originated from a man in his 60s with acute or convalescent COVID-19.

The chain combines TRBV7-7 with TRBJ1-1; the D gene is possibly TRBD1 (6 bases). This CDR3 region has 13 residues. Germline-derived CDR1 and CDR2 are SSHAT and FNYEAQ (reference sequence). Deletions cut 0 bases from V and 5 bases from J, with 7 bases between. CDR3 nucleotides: TGTGCCAGCAGCTTAGCGCAGGGGACTGAAGCTTTCTTT. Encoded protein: CASSLAQGTEAFF.

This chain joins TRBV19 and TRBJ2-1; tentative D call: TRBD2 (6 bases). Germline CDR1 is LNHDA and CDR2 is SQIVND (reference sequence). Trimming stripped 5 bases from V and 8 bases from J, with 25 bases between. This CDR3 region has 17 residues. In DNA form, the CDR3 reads TGTGCCAGTAGTTCCGCCAAGAGCGGGCCGAGCCGGTATGAGCAGTTCTTC. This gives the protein CASSSAKSGPSRYEQFF. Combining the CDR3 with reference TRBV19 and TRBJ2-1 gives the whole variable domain DGGITQSPKYLFRKEGQNVTLSCEQNLNHDAMYWYRQDPGQGLRLIYYSQIVNDFQKGDIAEGYSVSREKKESFPLTVTSAQKNPTAFYLCASSSAKSGPSRYEQFFGPGTRLTVL.

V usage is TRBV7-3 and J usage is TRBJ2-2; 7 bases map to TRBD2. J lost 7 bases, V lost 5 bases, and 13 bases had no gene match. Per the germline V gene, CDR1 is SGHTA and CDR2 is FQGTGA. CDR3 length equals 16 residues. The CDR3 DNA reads TGTGCCAGCAGCCCTCCCGGACTAGGTGCCAGCGGGGAGCTGTTTTTT. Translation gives CASSPPGLGASGELFF.

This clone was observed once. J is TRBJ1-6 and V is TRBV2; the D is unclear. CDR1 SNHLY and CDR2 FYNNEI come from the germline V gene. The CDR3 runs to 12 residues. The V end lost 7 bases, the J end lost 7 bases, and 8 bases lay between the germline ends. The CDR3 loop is CASTPENSPLHF. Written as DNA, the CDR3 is TGTGCCAGCACCCCGGAGAATTCACCCCTCCACTTT. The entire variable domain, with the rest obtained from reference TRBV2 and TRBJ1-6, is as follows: EPEVTQTPSHQVTQMGQEVILRCVPISNHLYFYWYRQILGQKVEFLVSFYNNEISEKSEIFDDQFSVERPDGSNFTLKIRSTKLEDSAMYFCASTPENSPLHFGNGTRLTVT.

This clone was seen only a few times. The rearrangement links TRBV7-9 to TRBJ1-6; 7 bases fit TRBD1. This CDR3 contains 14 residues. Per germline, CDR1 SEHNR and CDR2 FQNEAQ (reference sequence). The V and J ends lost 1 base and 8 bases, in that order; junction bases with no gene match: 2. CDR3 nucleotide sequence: TGTGCCAGCAGCTTAGAAGGGGGCTATTCACCCCTCCACTTT. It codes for CASSLEGGYSPLHF.

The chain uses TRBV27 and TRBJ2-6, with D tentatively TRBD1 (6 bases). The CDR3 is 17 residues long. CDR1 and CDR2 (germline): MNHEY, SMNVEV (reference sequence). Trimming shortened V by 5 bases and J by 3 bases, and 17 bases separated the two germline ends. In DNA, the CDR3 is TGTGCCAGCAGTACCGGACCATACAGGGTTGGGGCCAACGTCCTGACTTTC. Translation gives CASSTGPYRVGANVLTF.

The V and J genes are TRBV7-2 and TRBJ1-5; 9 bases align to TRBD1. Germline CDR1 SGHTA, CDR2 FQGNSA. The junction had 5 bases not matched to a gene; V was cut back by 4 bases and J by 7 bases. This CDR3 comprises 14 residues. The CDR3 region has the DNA TGTGCCAGCAGCTCACAGGGGGCTGGGCAGCCCCAGCATTTT. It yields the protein CASSSQGAGQPQHF.

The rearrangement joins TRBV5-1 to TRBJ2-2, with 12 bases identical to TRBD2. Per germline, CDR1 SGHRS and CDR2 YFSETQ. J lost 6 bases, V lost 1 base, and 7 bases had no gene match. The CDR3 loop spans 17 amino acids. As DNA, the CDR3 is TGCGCCAGCAGCTTGTGGCCTCTAGCGGGAGGGGCCGGGGAGCTGTTTTTT. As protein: CASSLWPLAGGAGELFF.

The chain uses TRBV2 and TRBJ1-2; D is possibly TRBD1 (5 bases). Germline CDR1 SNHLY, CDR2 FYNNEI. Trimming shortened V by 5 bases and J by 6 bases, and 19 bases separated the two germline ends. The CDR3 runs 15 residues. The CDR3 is CASSSRTGTSDGYTF. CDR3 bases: TGTGCCAGCAGTTCTCGGACCGGGACTTCGGATGGCTACACCTTC.

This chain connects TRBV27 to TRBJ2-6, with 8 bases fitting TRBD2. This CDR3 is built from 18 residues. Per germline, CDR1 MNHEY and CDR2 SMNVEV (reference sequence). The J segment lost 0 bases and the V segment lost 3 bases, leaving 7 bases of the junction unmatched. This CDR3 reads CASSFRGGQASGANVLTF. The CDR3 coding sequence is TGTGCCAGCAGTTTCCGGGGGGGACAAGCCTCTGGGGCCAACGTCCTGACTTTC.

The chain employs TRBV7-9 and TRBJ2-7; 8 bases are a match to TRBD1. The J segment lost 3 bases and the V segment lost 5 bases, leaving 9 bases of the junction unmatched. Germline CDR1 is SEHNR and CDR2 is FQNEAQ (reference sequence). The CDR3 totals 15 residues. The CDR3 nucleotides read TGTGCCAGCAGCCCGCCGAGACAGGGGAGCTACGAGCAGTACTTC. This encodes CASSPPRQGSYEQYF. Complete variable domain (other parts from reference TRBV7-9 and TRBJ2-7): DTGVSQNPRHKITKRGQNVTFRCDPISEHNRLYWYRQTLGQGPEFLTYFQNEAQLEKSRLLSDRFSAERPKGSFSTLEIQRTEQGDSAMYLCASSPPRQGSYEQYFGPGTRLTVT.

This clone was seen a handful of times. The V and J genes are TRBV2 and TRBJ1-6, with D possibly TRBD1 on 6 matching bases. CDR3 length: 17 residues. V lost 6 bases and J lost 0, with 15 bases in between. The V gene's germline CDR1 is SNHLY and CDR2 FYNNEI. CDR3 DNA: TGTGCCAGCAGAGACAGGACAGCCAACTCCTATAATTCACCCCTCCACTTT. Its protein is CASRDRTANSYNSPLHF.

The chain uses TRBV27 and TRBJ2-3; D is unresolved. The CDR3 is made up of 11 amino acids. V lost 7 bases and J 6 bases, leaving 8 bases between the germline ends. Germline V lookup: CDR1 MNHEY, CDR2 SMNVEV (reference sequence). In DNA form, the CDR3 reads TGTGCCAGCACCCTGTTGGATACGCAGTATTTT. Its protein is CASTLLDTQYF.

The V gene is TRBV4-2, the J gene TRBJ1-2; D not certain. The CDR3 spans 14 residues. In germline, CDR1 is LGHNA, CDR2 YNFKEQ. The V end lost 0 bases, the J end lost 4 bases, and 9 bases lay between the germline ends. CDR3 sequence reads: CASSQDRSGYGYTF. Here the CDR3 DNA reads TGTGCCAGCAGCCAAGATAGGAGCGGCTATGGCTACACCTTC.

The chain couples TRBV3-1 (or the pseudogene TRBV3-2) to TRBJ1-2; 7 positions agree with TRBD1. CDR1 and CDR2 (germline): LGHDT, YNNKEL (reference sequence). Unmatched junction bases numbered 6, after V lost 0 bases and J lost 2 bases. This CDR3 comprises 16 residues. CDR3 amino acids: CASSQDRTGRNYGYTF. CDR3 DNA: TGTGCCAGCAGCCAAGATCGGACAGGAAGAAACTATGGCTACACCTTC.

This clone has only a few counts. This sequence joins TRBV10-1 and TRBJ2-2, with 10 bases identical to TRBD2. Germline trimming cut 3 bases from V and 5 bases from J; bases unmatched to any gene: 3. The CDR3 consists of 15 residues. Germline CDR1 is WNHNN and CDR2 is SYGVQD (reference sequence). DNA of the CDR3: TGCGCCAGCAGTGATCGAGCGGGAGGGACCGGGGAGCTGTTTTTT. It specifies CASSDRAGGTGELFF.

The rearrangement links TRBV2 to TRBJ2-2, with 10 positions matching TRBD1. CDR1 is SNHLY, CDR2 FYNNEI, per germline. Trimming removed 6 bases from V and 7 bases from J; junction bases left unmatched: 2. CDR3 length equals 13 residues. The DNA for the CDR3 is TGTGCCAGCAGCGGGACAGGGGTCGGGGAGCTGTTTTTT. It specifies CASSGTGVGELFF.

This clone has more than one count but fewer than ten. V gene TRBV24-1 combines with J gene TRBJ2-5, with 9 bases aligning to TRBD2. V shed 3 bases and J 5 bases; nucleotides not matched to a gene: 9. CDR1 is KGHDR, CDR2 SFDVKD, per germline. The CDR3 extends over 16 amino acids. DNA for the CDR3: TGTGCCACCAGTGATACACAGCGGGAGGCCGATGAGACCCAGTACTTC. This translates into CATSDTQREADETQYF.

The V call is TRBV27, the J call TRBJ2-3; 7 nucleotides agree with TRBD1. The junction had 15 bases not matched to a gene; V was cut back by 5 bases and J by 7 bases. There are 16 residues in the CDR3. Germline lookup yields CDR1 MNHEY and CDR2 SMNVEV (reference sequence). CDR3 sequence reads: CASSPITGVKTNTQYF. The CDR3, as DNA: TGTGCCAGCAGTCCAATAACAGGGGTAAAGACGAATACGCAGTATTTT.

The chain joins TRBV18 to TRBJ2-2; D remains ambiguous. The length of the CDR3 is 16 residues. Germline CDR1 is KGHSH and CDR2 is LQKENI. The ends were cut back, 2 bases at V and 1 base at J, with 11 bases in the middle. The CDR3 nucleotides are TGTGCCAGCTCACCATCCCTCAGACAGAACACCGGGGAGCTGTTTTTT. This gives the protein CASSPSLRQNTGELFF.

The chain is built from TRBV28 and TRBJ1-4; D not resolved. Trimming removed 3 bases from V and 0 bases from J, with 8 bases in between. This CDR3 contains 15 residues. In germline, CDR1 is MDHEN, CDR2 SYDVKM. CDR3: CASSLLSATNEKLFF. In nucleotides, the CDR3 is TGTGCCAGCAGTTTGTTATCGGCAACTAATGAAAAACTGTTTTTT.

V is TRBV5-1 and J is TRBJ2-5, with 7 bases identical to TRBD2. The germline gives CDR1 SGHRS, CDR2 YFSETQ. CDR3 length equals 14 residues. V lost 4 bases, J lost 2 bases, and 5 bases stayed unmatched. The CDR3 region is CASSPGGSQETQYF. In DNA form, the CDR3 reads TGCGCCAGCAGCCCCGGGGGGTCGCAAGAGACCCAGTACTTC. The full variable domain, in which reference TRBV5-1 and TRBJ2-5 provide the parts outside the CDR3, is KAGVTQTPRYLIKTRGQQVTLSCSPISGHRSVSWYQQTPGQGLQFLFEYFSETQRNKGNFPGRFSGRQFSNSRSEMNVSTLELGDSALYLCASSPGGSQETQYFGPGTRLLVL.

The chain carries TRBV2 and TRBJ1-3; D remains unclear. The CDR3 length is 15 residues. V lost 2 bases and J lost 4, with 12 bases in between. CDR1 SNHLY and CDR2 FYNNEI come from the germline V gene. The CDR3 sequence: CASSERRAGGNTIYF. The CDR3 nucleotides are TGTGCCAGCAGTGAAAGGAGGGCTGGAGGAAACACCATATATTTT.

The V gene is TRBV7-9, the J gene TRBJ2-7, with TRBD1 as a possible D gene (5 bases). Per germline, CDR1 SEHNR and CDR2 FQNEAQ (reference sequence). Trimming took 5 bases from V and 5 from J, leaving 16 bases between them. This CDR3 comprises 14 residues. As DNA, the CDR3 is TGTGCCAGCAGCCTCGGAACAGGCTTCGACGAGCAGTACTTC. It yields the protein CASSLGTGFDEQYF.

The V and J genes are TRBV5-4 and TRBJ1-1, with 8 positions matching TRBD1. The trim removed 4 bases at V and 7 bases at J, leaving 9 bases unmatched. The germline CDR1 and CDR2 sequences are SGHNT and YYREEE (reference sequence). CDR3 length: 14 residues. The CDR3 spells CASSTLTGVGEAFF. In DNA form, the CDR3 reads TGTGCCAGCAGCACCTTGACAGGGGTGGGTGAAGCTTTCTTT.

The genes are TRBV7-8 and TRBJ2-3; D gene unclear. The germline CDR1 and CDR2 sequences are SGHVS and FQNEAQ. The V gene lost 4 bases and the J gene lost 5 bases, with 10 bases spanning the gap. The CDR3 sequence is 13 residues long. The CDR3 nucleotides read TGTGCCAGCAGCTCGCCTGAGAAAGATACGCAGTATTTT. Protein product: CASSSPEKDTQYF.

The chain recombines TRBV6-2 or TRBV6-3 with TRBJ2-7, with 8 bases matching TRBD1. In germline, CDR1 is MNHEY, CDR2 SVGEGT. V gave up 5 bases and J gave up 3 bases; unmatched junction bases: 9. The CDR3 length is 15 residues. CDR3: CASSAPTGVSYEQYF. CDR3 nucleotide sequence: TGTGCCAGCAGTGCGCCGACAGGGGTAAGCTACGAGCAGTACTTC.